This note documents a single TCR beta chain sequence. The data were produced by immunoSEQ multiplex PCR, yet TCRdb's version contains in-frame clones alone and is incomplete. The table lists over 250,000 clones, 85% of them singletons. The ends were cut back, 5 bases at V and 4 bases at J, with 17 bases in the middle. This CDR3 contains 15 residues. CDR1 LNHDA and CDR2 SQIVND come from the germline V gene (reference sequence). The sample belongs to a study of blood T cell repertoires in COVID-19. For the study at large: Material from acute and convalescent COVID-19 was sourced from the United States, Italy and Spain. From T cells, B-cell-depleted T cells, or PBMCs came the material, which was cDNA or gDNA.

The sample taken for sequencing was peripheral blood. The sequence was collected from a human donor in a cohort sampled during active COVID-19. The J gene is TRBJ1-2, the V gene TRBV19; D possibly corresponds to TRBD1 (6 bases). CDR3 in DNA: TGTGCCAGTAGTTCCCCCGGGCAGGGGACCTATGGCTACACCTTC. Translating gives CASSSPGQGTYGYTF.